These 32 T cell receptor beta chains share one sample of origin, sequenced in a study of blood T cell repertoires in COVID-19 (dated by TCRdb to the early 2020s). The library was generated by the immunoSEQ multiplex PCR assay. Imported from immuneACCESS, the table was reduced by TCRdb to in-frame sequences with V and J called. These copies leave out some clones; in studies compared against another copy, an unresolved V gene accounts for under half, and the cause of the remainder is not known. The sample includes about 120,000 clones, with 85% observed a single time. The biggest ten clones account for 10% to 15% of the sample. Sequenced input: peripheral blood. Receptors were obtained from a human donor in a cohort sampled during active COVID-19.

The genes are TRBV5-8 and TRBJ2-2, with D maybe TRBD1 (6 bases). The germline V gene encodes CDR1 SGHTS and CDR2 YDEGEE. The length of the CDR3 is 15 residues. Trimming took off 1 base at V and 4 bases at J, with 11 bases between the two ends. In DNA form, the CDR3 reads TGTGCCAGCAGCTTGTTGGGGGCCGGCACCGGGGAGCTGTTTTTT. It codes for CASSLLGAGTGELFF. Full variable domain (rest looked up from reference TRBV5-8 and TRBJ2-2): EAGVTQSPTHLIKTRGQQATLRCSPISGHTSVYWYQQALGLGLQFLLWYDEGEERNRGNFPPRFSGRQFPNYSSELNVNALELEDSALYLCASSLLGAGTGELFFGEGSRLTVL.

This rearrangement joins TRBV6-5 to TRBJ2-1; 9 nucleotides agree with TRBD2. V lost 0 bases and J lost 9; bases outside the gene matches: 9. Germline CDR1 reads MNHEY; CDR2 reads SVGAGI. This CDR3 is built from 16 residues. Here the CDR3 reads CASSYSSQRGVGEQFF. The CDR3 nucleotides are TGTGCCAGCAGTTACTCCAGCCAGCGGGGGGTGGGTGAGCAGTTCTTC.

V gene TRBV19 combines with J gene TRBJ2-7; TRBD1 matches at 8 bases. With 6 bases clipped from V and 3 bases from J, the junction kept 4 bases outside the gene matches. CDR1 is LNHDA, CDR2 SQIVND, per germline (reference sequence). The CDR3 runs to 13 residues. CDR3 amino acids: CASRPGGSYEQYF. The CDR3, as DNA: TGTGCCAGTAGGCCAGGGGGCAGCTACGAGCAGTACTTC. The variable domain in full, with the rest retrieved from reference TRBV19 and TRBJ2-7, is DGGITQSPKYLFRKEGQNVTLSCEQNLNHDAMYWYRQDPGQGLRLIYYSQIVNDFQKGDIAEGYSVSREKKESFPLTVTSAQKNPTAFYLCASRPGGSYEQYFGPGTRLTVT.

V and J are TRBV20-1 and TRBJ2-2; D gene uncertain. Between the trimmed V and J ends, which lost 4 bases and 1 base, there was a span of 7 bases. CDR1 DFQATT and CDR2 SNEGSKA come from the germline V gene (reference sequence). This CDR3 comprises 13 residues. CDR3 region: CSATELNTGELFF. CDR3 nucleotide sequence: TGCAGTGCTACTGAACTGAACACCGGGGAGCTGTTTTTT.

The chain carries TRBV7-6 and TRBJ2-2, with D tentatively TRBD2 (6 bases). Germline V gene sequence: CDR1 SGHVS, CDR2 FNYEAQ. V lost 1 base and J lost 4, with 10 bases in between. CDR3 length: 15 amino acids. In DNA, the CDR3 is TGTGCCAGCAGCTTAGAAGAGGGAGGCACCGGGGAGCTGTTTTTT. It translates to CASSLEEGGTGELFF. Complete variable domain (other parts from reference TRBV7-6 and TRBJ2-2): GAGVSQSPRYKVTKRGQDVALRCDPISGHVSLYWYRQALGQGPEFLTYFNYEAQQDKSGLPNDRFSAERPEGSISTLTIQRTEQRDSAMYRCASSLEEGGTGELFFGEGSRLTVL.

The V and J genes are TRBV27 and TRBJ2-7, with TRBD2 matching 11 bases. V dropped 4 bases and J dropped 4; count of bases not matched to a gene: 6. Germline V gives CDR1 MNHEY, CDR2 SMNVEV (reference sequence). The CDR3 sequence is 15 residues long. CDR3 protein: CASSSLAGGRYEQYF. DNA for the CDR3: TGTGCCAGCAGTTCCCTAGCGGGGGGTCGGTACGAGCAGTACTTC.

This clone appeared a single time. DNA of the CDR3: TGTGCCAGCCGGGCAGGGACAGGGTCCTACGAGCAGTACTTC. Translated: CASRAGTGSYEQYF. This chain connects TRBV18 to TRBJ2-7; 9 nucleotides align to TRBD1. This CDR3 comprises 14 residues. The ends lost 8 bases at V and 1 base at J; junction bases unmatched: 6. Germline V gives CDR1 KGHSH, CDR2 LQKENI.

V gene TRBV5-1 combines with J gene TRBJ1-5; 8 bases line up with TRBD1. Germline V CDR1 and CDR2: SGHRS, YFSETQ. The CDR3 is 17 residues long. With V trimmed by 0 bases and J by 5 bases, 10 bases remained unmatched. Written as DNA, the CDR3 is TGCGCCAGCAGCTTGGAGTCAGGGGGCGGAGGAGATCAGCCCCAGCATTTT. This sequence encodes CASSLESGGGGDQPQHF.

CDR3 nucleotides: TGTGCCAGCAGCCCGGGACATTTCTCTGGAAACACCATATATTTT. This encodes CASSPGHFSGNTIYF. The chain links TRBV2 to TRBJ1-3, with a possible D match to TRBD1 (6 bases). CDR3 length equals 15 residues. Trimming removed 6 bases at V and 0 bases at J, with 12 bases between. Germline V gene lookup returns CDR1 SNHLY and CDR2 FYNNEI.

V gene TRBV6-2 or TRBV6-3 combines with J gene TRBJ1-2; perhaps TRBD1 as D (6 bases). Germline CDR1 MNHEY, CDR2 SVGEGT. The CDR3 covers 15 residues. Trimming took 6 bases from V and 4 from J, leaving 18 bases between them. The CDR3 DNA follows: TGTGCCAGCAGCCGTCCGGGACAAGGAACCTATGGCTACACCTTC. Translated: CASSRPGQGTYGYTF.

This chain uses TRBV7-8 with TRBJ1-6; D is ambiguous. V was cut by 4 bases and J by 5 bases, with 9 bases left in between. Germline CDR1 is SGHVS and CDR2 is FQNEAQ. The CDR3 is 14 residues long. The CDR3 is CASSYPMDNSPLHF. The DNA for the CDR3 is TGTGCCAGCAGCTATCCTATGGATAATTCACCCCTCCACTTT. Full variable domain (remainder filled in from reference TRBV7-8 and TRBJ1-6): GAGVSQSPRYKVAKRGQDVALRCDPISGHVSLFWYQQALGQGPEFLTYFQNEAQLDKSGLPSDRFFAERPEGSVSTLKIQRTQQEDSAVYLCASSYPMDNSPLHFGNGTRLTVT.

The chain couples TRBV5-1 to TRBJ1-1; TRBD1 matches 9 bases. The ends lost 0 bases at V and 0 bases at J; junction bases unmatched: 12. The CDR3 consists of 19 residues. CDR1 and CDR2 (germline): SGHRS, YFSETQ. This CDR3 reads CASSLALFGGQGLNTEAFF. The CDR3, as DNA: TGCGCCAGCAGCTTGGCCCTCTTCGGGGGACAGGGCTTGAACACTGAAGCTTTCTTT.

V is TRBV6-2 or TRBV6-3 and J is TRBJ1-5; tentatively, D is TRBD1 (6 bases). The CDR3 extends over 14 amino acids. Trimming shortened V by 2 bases and J by 6 bases, and 11 bases separated the two germline ends. The germline gives CDR1 MNHEY, CDR2 SVGEGT. In nucleotides, the CDR3 is TGTGCCAGCAGTTACCTACAGGGTAGTCAGCCCCAGCATTTT. This encodes CASSYLQGSQPQHF.

This clone was seen more than once but under ten times. This chain joins TRBV27 and TRBJ2-1; TRBD2 might be the D (6 bases). The germline V and J ends were trimmed by 2 bases and 3 bases, with 11 bases remaining between them. Looked up from germline, CDR1 is MNHEY and CDR2 is SMNVEV (reference sequence). The CDR3 has 15 residues. The CDR3 DNA follows: TGTGCCAGCAGTTTAATAGGGACTGGCTACAATGAGCAGTTCTTC. Residues: CASSLIGTGYNEQFF.

This clone was counted between two and nine times. This chain joins TRBV4-1 and TRBJ2-7; D perhaps matches TRBD2 (5 bases). CDR1 and CDR2 (germline): MGHRA, YSYEKL. The CDR3 contains 14 residues. The ends were cut back, 0 bases at V and 3 bases at J, with 9 bases in the middle. CDR3 nucleotides: TGCGCCAGCAGCCAAGATACAGCGGTCTACGAGCAGTACTTC. Protein product: CASSQDTAVYEQYF.

The V call is TRBV25-1, the J call TRBJ1-1; 8 nucleotides line up with TRBD1. The CDR3 has 13 amino acids. Germline V gene data show CDR1 as MGHDK and CDR2 as SYGVNS. J was trimmed by 3 bases and V by 7 bases; bases with no gene match: 4. CDR3 in amino acids: CASKTGEHTEAFF. As DNA, the CDR3 is TGTGCCAGCAAGACAGGGGAGCACACTGAAGCTTTCTTT.

About this clone itself: This same CDR3 is encoded by further DNA sequences in the sample. V and J are TRBV12-3 or TRBV12-4 and TRBJ1-1, with D possibly matching TRBD1 (5 bases). The CDR3 covers 13 residues. V was trimmed by 5 bases and J by 1 base, leaving 8 bases between them. The CDR3 DNA is TGTGCCAGCAGTCTAGGACAGAACACTGAAGCTTTCTTT. Encoded protein: CASSLGQNTEAFF.

The chain combines TRBV5-4 with TRBJ2-3, with 10 bases matching TRBD2. From germline, CDR1 is SGHNT and CDR2 YYREEE (reference sequence). V dropped 4 bases and J dropped 5; count of bases not matched to a gene: 4. The length of the CDR3 is 14 residues. CDR3 amino acids: CASSSGGAGDTQYF. CDR3 bases: TGTGCCAGCAGCAGCGGGGGGGCCGGAGATACGCAGTATTTT.

The rearrangement joins TRBV30 to TRBJ2-2; TRBD2 matches at 8 bases. V dropped 7 bases and J dropped 1; count of bases not matched to a gene: 5. Looked up from germline, CDR1 is GTSNPN and CDR2 is SVGIG (reference sequence). This CDR3 comprises 14 residues. The CDR3 here is CASREGKNTGELFF. Here the CDR3 DNA reads TGTGCCTCCCGGGAGGGTAAGAACACCGGGGAGCTGTTTTTT.

This clone has only a few counts. The chain carries TRBV28 and TRBJ1-6; D is unresolved. V dropped 7 bases and J dropped 0 bases, with 16 bases sitting between them. The germline V gene encodes CDR1 MDHEN and CDR2 SYDVKM. The CDR3 has 17 amino acids. The CDR3 bases are TGTGCCAGCACCTTTCTTGTGGGCAGCTCCTATAATTCACCCCTCCACTTT. As protein: CASTFLVGSSYNSPLHF.

The V call is TRBV6-5, the J call TRBJ1-5; D unclear. Trimming pared 0 bases from V and 3 bases from J, leaving 12 bases between. CDR3 length: 16 amino acids. Germline V gene sequence: CDR1 MNHEY, CDR2 SVGAGI. CDR3: CASSYSAVHFNQPQHF. CDR3 nucleotide sequence: TGTGCCAGCAGTTACTCGGCGGTCCACTTCAATCAGCCCCAGCATTTT.

The V gene is TRBV3-1 (or the pseudogene TRBV3-2), the J gene TRBJ1-6; 7 bases fit TRBD1. The CDR3 sequence is 14 residues long. V shed 5 bases and J 7 bases; nucleotides not matched to a gene: 5. CDR1 and CDR2 from the germline V gene are LGHDT and YNNKEL (reference sequence). The CDR3 region is CASSITGANSPLHF. CDR3 coding DNA: TGTGCCAGCAGCATTACAGGGGCCAATTCACCCCTCCACTTT.

The chain couples TRBV4-1 to TRBJ1-1, with D tentatively TRBD1 (5 bases). The CDR3 consists of 16 residues. V shed 1 base and J shed 1 base, with 13 bases lying between them. Germline values: CDR1 MGHRA, CDR2 YSYEKL. This chain's CDR3 is CASSQVFRQTNTEAFF. The DNA for the CDR3 is TGCGCCAGCAGCCAAGTATTTAGACAGACGAACACTGAAGCTTTCTTT.

The chain is built from TRBV5-1 and TRBJ2-7, with a possible D match to TRBD1 (6 bases). Germline CDR1 and CDR2: SGHRS and YFSETQ. The CDR3 loop spans 14 amino acids. V was shortened by 0 bases and J by 1 base, with 8 bases between the two germline ends. In DNA, the CDR3 is TGCGCCAGCAGCTTGGGGACAGTTTCCTACGAGCAGTACTTC. This sequence encodes CASSLGTVSYEQYF.

This clone was counted a few times. This chain connects TRBV28 to TRBJ1-5; the D gene is possibly TRBD1 (5 bases). CDR3 length: 14 residues. Trimming removed 6 bases from V and 7 bases from J, with 16 bases in between. Germline V gene data show CDR1 as MDHEN and CDR2 as SYDVKM. The CDR3 DNA reads TGTGCCAGCAGCCCTAGGTTGGGGCGCCAGCCCCAGCATTTT. Translation gives CASSPRLGRQPQHF.

This CDR3 is CSGQSNSPLHF. For the CDR3, the DNA is TGCAGTGGACAGAGTAATTCACCCCTCCACTTT. The V and J genes are TRBV20-1 and TRBJ1-6; D might be TRBD1 (5 bases). The V gene lost 7 bases and the J gene lost 6 bases, with 7 bases spanning the gap. Looked up from germline, CDR1 is DFQATT and CDR2 is SNEGSKA (reference sequence). CDR3 length: 11 amino acids.

The V and J genes are TRBV4-3 and TRBJ2-3; 10 bases are shared with TRBD2. This CDR3 spans 16 amino acids. J was trimmed by 4 bases and V by 0 bases; bases with no gene match: 4. CDR1 and CDR2 (germline): LGHNA, YSLEER. CDR3 in amino acids: CASSQDPSGGPDTQYF. The CDR3 DNA reads as TGCGCCAGCAGCCAAGATCCTAGCGGGGGCCCAGATACGCAGTATTTT.

Details on this clone: In the same sample, other DNA sequences code for this CDR3. The chain is built from TRBV7-2 and TRBJ2-1; TRBD2 matches at 14 bases. The CDR3 has 15 amino acids. The V and J ends lost 5 bases and 7 bases, in that order; junction bases with no gene match: 4. Germline loops: CDR1 SGHTA, CDR2 FQGNSA. The CDR3 DNA reads as TGTGCCAGCAGCGCCCGGACTAGCGGGGGGAATGAGCAGTTCTTC. It translates to CASSARTSGGNEQFF.

The chain couples TRBV19 to TRBJ1-4, with 8 nucleotides matching TRBD1. Unmatched junction bases numbered 3, after V lost 3 bases and J lost 3 bases. This CDR3 spans 15 amino acids. Germline CDR1 LNHDA, CDR2 SQIVND (reference sequence). The CDR3 sequence: CASSMDRAANEKLFF. In DNA form, the CDR3 reads TGTGCCAGTAGTATGGACAGGGCTGCTAATGAAAAACTGTTTTTT.

The table lists this clone with a few counts. The chain is built from TRBV11-1 and TRBJ2-3; maybe TRBD1 (5 bases). Germline V gene sequence: CDR1 SGHAT, CDR2 FQDESV (reference sequence). The V end was cut by 1 base, the J end by 4 bases, with 12 bases between. The CDR3 is 15 amino acids. The CDR3 here is CASSLGWTSPDTQYF. As DNA, the CDR3 is TGTGCCAGCAGCTTAGGATGGACATCCCCAGATACGCAGTATTTT.

V gene TRBV6-1 combines with J gene TRBJ1-6, with D unresolved. Trimming took off 0 bases at V and 13 bases at J, with 13 bases between the two ends. The CDR3 contains 14 residues. Per germline, CDR1 MNHNS and CDR2 SASEGT. The CDR3 coding sequence is TGTGCCAGCAGTGAAGCCTGGAGGTTGGGGCCCCTCCACTTT. Protein sequence: CASSEAWRLGPLHF.

This clone has only a few counts. V and J are TRBV2 and TRBJ1-1, with no clear D. The V and J ends lost 6 bases and 1 base respectively, with 21 bases between them. The length of the CDR3 is 17 residues. CDR1 and CDR2 (germline): SNHLY, FYNNEI. CDR3 sequence reads: CASSAILRPGGNTEAFF. CDR3 DNA sequence: TGTGCCAGCAGCGCCATTTTGAGGCCCGGTGGGAACACTGAAGCTTTCTTT.